Presented here are 4 T cell receptor beta chains from one specimen sequenced in a study of blood T cell repertoires in COVID-19. The method was immunoSEQ multiplex PCR; TCRdb's version includes in-frame clones alone and lacks a portion of them. The sample gives 200,000 to 250,000 clones, roughly 94% of which show up once; under 1.5% is in the top ten. The sample comprised peripheral blood. These receptors were collected from a young man with acute or convalescent COVID-19.

V usage is TRBV27 and J usage is TRBJ1-5, with D perhaps matching TRBD1 (5 bases). CDR1 is MNHEY and CDR2 is SMNVEV in the germline V gene (reference sequence). V was pared by 5 bases and J by 0 bases, with 8 bases between. The CDR3 is 14 amino acids. In nucleotides, the CDR3 is TGTGCCAGCAGTGGGGGGTATAGCAATCAGCCCCAGCATTTT. Translating it yields CASSGGYSNQPQHF.

The chain joins TRBV5-5 to TRBJ2-3; D remains ambiguous. Per the germline V gene, CDR1 is SGHKS and CDR2 is YYEKEE (reference sequence). This CDR3 is 14 amino acids long. V gave up 0 bases and J gave up 1 base, with 6 bases separating them. Here the CDR3 DNA reads TGTGCCAGCAGCTTGGCCACTCGCACAGATACGCAGTATTTT. Encoded protein: CASSLATRTDTQYF.

V usage is TRBV6-5 and J usage is TRBJ2-2; maybe TRBD2 (5 bases). CDR3 size: 13 residues. CDR1 is MNHEY and CDR2 is SVGAGI in the germline V gene. V gave up 11 bases and J gave up 0 bases, with 10 bases separating them. The CDR3 nucleotides read TGTGCCCGAGGGTCTCCGAACACCGGGGAGCTGTTTTTT. Translating it yields CARGSPNTGELFF.

This rearrangement joins TRBV5-6 to TRBJ2-2; tentatively, D is TRBD2 (6 bases). Per the germline V gene, CDR1 is SGHDT and CDR2 is YYEEEE. The CDR3 consists of 15 residues. Trimming shortened V by 2 bases and J by 3 bases, and 11 bases separated the two germline ends. CDR3 coding DNA: TGTGCCAGCAGCTTCATTGGAGGGGACACCGGGGAGCTGTTTTTT. This codes for CASSFIGGDTGELFF.